This T cell receptor (beta chain) was found in a study of cytomegalovirus exposure and HLA in healthy donors. Broader study findings: Sequencing had likely introduced a cluster of highly shared sequence variants as an artifact. A few chains tied to CMV proved CMV antigen-specific in vitro. In a later analysis, specific HLA alleles were associated with around 17,000 TCR beta sequences at a 0.05 false discovery rate. CMV serostatus was the sole immune exposure data available.

Primers for the PCR totalled 60 Vbeta and 13 Jbeta. Data came from immunoSEQ multiplex PCR; TCRdb stores just in-frame clones and leaves some out. The table records tens of thousands of clones, approximately 57% of them present only once. For this clone: The antigen is undetermined.

Trimming removed 4 bases from V and 4 bases from J, with 12 bases in between. The germline gives CDR1 WSHSY, CDR2 SAAADI. The CDR3 totals 14 residues. Sequencing used PBMCs. The TCR comes from a man aged 55 to 70 in good health and CMV-seropositive. This rearrangement joins TRBV10-2 to TRBJ2-3, with TRBD1 as a possible D gene (5 bases). The CDR3 nucleotides read TGCGCCAGCAGTGGGCCAAGCAGGGCAGATACGCAGTATTTT. Amino acids: CASSGPSRADTQYF.